This passage covers 7 T cell receptor beta chains from one sample sequenced in a study of graft-versus-host responses after intestinal transplantation. These receptors have no identified antigens. Some clones are missing from TCRdb's copy, which holds only in-frame ones; the method was immunoSEQ multiplex PCR. This table has about 35,000 clones, about 94% appearing once. The specimen was unstimulated CD8+ T cells sorted from spleen or lymph node cells, collected before transplant. All receptors derive from a human donor who was the organ donor for an intestinal transplant.

The chain couples TRBV6-1 to TRBJ2-7, with D maybe TRBD1 (6 bases). The CDR3 has 13 residues. With 5 bases removed from V and 2 bases from J, the gap between germline ends came to 10 bases. The germline V gene has CDR1 MNHNS and CDR2 SASEGT. Written as DNA, the CDR3 is TGTGCCAGCAGTTATTCAGGGGCCTACGAGCAGTACTTC. Amino acids: CASSYSGAYEQYF.

This clone came up once. V and J are TRBV5-1 and TRBJ2-7; no clear D gene. This CDR3 has 13 residues. Germline values: CDR1 SGHRS, CDR2 YFSETQ. The V end was cut by 0 bases, the J end by 3 bases, with 7 bases between. The CDR3 spells CASSLAINYEQYF. The CDR3 DNA sequence: TGCGCCAGCAGCTTGGCTATCAACTACGAGCAGTACTTC. Based on the CDR3 plus reference TRBV5-1 and TRBJ2-7, the full variable domain is KAGVTQTPRYLIKTRGQQVTLSCSPISGHRSVSWYQQTPGQGLQFLFEYFSETQRNKGNFPGRFSGRQFSNSRSEMNVSTLELGDSALYLCASSLAINYEQYFGPGTRLTVT.

CDR3 sequence reads: CASSFGETGGKSYEQYF. As DNA, the CDR3 is TGTGCCAGCAGTTTTGGGGAAACGGGAGGAAAGTCCTACGAGCAGTACTTC. The rearrangement uses TRBV28 and TRBJ2-7, with 7 bases matching TRBD2. The germline V gene encodes CDR1 MDHEN and CDR2 SYDVKM. The junction had 12 bases not matched to a gene; V was cut back by 3 bases and J by 1 base. CDR3 length: 17 residues.

The chain recombines TRBV6-5 with TRBJ2-1; no clear D gene. This CDR3 has 15 amino acids. Germline V gene data show CDR1 as MNHEY and CDR2 as SVGAGI. V was trimmed by 2 bases and J by 0 bases, leaving 8 bases between them. The CDR3 protein is CASSYLDASYNEQFF. CDR3 nucleotides: TGTGCCAGCAGTTACCTGGATGCCTCCTACAATGAGCAGTTCTTC.

This chain uses TRBV4-2 with TRBJ2-5, with D uncertain. Germline CDR1 LGHNA, CDR2 YNFKEQ. The length of the CDR3 is 15 residues. V lost 0 bases to trimming and J lost 1 base, with 9 bases between them. This CDR3 reads CASSQEPGVQETQYF. DNA for the CDR3: TGTGCCAGCAGCCAAGAACCCGGAGTCCAAGAGACCCAGTACTTC.

The V gene is TRBV28, the J gene TRBJ1-2; unclear D gene. CDR3 length: 14 residues. CDR1 and CDR2 from the germline V gene are MDHEN and SYDVKM. V gave up 7 bases and J gave up 9 bases, with 21 bases separating them. This chain's CDR3 is CASTEVKERVSYTF. Written as DNA, the CDR3 is TGTGCCAGCACCGAAGTGAAGGAGCGGGTTAGCTACACCTTC.

This clone showed up just once. This chain joins TRBV27 and TRBJ2-1, with D tentatively TRBD1 (8 bases). Germline V gene data show CDR1 as MNHEY and CDR2 as SMNVEV (reference sequence). V lost 4 bases to trimming and J lost 8 bases, with 18 bases between them. There are 15 residues in the CDR3. The CDR3 DNA sequence: TGTGCCAGCAGTTCCCAATACAGGGGGAGGGATGAGCAGTTCTTC. This gives the protein CASSSQYRGRDEQFF.